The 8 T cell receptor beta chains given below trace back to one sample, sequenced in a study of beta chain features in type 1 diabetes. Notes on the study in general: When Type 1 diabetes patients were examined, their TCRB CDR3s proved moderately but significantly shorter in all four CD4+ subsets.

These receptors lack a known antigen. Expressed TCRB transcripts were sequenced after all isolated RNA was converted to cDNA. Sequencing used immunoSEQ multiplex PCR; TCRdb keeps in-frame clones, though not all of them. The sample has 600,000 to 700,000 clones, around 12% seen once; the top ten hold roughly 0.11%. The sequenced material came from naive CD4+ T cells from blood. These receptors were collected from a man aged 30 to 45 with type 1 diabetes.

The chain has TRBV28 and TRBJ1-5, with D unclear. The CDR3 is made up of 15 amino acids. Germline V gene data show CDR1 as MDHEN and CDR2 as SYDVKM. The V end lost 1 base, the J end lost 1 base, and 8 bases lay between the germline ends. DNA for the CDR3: TGTGCCAGCAGTTTATTTCAAGAAAGCAATCAGCCCCAGCATTTT. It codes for CASSLFQESNQPQHF.

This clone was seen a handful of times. The CDR3 region has the DNA TGCGCCAGCAGCCACGGACAGGGGGTGGCTAATGAAAAACTGTTTTTT. Translating it yields CASSHGQGVANEKLFF. This chain uses TRBV4-1 with TRBJ1-4; TRBD1 aligns across 10 bases. This CDR3 comprises 16 residues. Per germline, CDR1 MGHRA and CDR2 YSYEKL. V lost 3 bases to trimming and J lost 3 bases; unmatched junction nucleotides: 4.

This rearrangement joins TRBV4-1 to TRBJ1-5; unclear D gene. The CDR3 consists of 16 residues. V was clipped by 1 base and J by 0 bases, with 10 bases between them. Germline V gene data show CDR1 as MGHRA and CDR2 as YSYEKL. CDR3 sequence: CASSQVRTDSNQPQHF. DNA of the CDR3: TGCGCCAGCAGCCAAGTCCGGACGGATAGCAATCAGCCCCAGCATTTT.

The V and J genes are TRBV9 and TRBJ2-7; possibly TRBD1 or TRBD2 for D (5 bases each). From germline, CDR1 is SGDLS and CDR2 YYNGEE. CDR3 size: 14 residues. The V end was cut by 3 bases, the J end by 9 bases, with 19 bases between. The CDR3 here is CASSAGTSQGRQYF. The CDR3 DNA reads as TGTGCCAGCAGCGCCGGGACCTCCCAAGGTCGGCAGTACTTC.

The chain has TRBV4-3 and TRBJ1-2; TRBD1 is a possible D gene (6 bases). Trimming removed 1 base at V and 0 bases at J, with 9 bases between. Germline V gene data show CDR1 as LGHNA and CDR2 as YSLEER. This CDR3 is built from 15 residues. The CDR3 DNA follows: TGCGCCAGCAGCCAAGGACCAGGGGCTAACTATGGCTACACCTTC. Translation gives CASSQGPGANYGYTF.

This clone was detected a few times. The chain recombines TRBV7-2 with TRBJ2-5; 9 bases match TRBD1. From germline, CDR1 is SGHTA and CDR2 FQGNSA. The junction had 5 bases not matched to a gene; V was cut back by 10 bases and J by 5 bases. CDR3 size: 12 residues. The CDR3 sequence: CATQTGGETQYF. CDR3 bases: TGTGCCACACAAACAGGGGGCGAGACCCAGTACTTC.

This CDR3 is CASSPGQGKNEKLFF. The CDR3 DNA sequence: TGTGCCAGCAGCCCCGGACAGGGGAAAAATGAAAAACTGTTTTTT. This chain joins TRBV11-3 and TRBJ1-4, with TRBD1 identical over 9 bases. Unmatched junction bases numbered 6, after V lost 5 bases and J lost 5 bases. Germline loops: CDR1 SGHNT, CDR2 YENEEA. CDR3 length equals 15 residues.

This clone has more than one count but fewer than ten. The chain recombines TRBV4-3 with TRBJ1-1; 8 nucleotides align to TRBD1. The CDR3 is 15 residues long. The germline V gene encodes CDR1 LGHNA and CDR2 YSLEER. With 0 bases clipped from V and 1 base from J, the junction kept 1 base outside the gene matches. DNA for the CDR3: TGCGCCAGCAGCCAAGAGACAGGGGCGAACACTGAAGCTTTCTTT. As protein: CASSQETGANTEAFF.